This TCR beta chain was documented in a study of blood T cell repertoires in COVID-19. The CDR3 extends over 15 amino acids. Trimming at V came to 5 bases and at J to 5 bases, leaving 5 bases not matched to a gene. Germline V gives CDR1 KGHSH, CDR2 LQKENI. Assay used: immunoSEQ multiplex PCR; TCRdb lists only in-frame clones, some missing. The sample includes hundreds of thousands of clones, approximately 90% of them seen just once. The source of this sequence is a young man with active or convalescent COVID-19. Sequenced: peripheral blood. The gene calls are TRBV18 and TRBJ1-6; 8 bases line up with TRBD1. CDR3 sequence reads: CASSRDRGNNSPLHF. CDR3 coding DNA: TGTGCCAGCTCAAGAGACAGGGGCAATAATTCACCCCTCCACTTT.